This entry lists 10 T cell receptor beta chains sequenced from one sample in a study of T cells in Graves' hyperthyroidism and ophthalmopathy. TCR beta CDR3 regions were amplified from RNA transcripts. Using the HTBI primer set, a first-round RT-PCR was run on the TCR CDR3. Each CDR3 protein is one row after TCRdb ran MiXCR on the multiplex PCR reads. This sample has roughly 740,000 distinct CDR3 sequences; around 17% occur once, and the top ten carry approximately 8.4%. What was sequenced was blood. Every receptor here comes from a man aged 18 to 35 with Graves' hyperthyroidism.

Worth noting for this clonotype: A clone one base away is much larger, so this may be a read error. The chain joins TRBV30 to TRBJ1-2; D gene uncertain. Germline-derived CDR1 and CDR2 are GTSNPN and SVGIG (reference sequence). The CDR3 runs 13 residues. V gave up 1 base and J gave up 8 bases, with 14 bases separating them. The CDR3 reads CAWSGREPWGYTF. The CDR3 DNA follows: TGTGCCTGGAGTGGCCGGGAACCATGGGGCTACACCTTC.

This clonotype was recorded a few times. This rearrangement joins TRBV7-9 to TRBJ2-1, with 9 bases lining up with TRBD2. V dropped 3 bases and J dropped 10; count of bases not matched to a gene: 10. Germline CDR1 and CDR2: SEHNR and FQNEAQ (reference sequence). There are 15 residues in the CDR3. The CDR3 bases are TGTGCCAGCAGCTTTTCGGCGGGAGGGCCGGGGGAGCAGTTCTTC. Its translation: CASSFSAGGPGEQFF.

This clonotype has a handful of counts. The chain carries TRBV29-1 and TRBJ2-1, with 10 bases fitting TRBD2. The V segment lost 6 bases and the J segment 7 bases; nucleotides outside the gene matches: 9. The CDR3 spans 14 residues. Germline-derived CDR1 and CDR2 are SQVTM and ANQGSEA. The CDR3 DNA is TGCAGCGTCGTTATAGCGGGAGGTCGGAATGAGCAGTTCTTC. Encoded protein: CSVVIAGGRNEQFF.

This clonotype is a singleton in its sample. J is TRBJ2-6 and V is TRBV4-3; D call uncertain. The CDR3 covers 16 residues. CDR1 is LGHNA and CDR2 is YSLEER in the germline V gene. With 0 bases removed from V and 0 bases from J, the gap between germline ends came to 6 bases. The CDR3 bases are TGCGCCAGCAGCCAAGAGGCTAGCTCTGGGGCCAACGTCCTGACTTTC. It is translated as CASSQEASSGANVLTF.

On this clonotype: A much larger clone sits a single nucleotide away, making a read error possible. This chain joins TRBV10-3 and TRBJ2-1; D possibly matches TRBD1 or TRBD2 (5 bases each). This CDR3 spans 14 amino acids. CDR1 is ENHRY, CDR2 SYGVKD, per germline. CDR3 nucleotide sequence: TGTGCCATCAGTGGGGACCAGAGGTACAGTGAGCAGTTCTTC. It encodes CAISGDQRYSEQFF.

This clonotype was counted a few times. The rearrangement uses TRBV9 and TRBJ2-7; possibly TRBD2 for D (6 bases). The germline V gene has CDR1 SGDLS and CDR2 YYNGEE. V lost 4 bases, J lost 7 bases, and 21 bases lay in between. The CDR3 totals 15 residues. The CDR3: CASSPSGLSQGEQYF. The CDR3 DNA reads TGTGCCAGCAGCCCTAGTGGACTATCCCAAGGGGAGCAGTACTTC.

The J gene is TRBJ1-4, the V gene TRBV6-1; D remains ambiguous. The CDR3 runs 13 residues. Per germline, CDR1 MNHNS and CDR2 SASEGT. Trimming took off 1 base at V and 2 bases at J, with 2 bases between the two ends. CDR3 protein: CASSEGTNEKLFF. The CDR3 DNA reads TGTGCCAGCAGTGAAGGGACTAATGAAAAACTGTTTTTT.

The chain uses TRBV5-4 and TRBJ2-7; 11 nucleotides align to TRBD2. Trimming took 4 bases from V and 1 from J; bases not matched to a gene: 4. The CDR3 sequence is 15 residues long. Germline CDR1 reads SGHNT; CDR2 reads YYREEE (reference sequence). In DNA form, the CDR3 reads TGTGCCAGCAGCCACCGGACTAGCGGGTCCTACGAGCAGTACTTC. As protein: CASSHRTSGSYEQYF.

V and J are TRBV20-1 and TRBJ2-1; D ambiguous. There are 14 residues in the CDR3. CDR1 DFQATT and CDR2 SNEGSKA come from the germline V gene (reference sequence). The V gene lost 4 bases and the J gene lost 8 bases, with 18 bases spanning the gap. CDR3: CSAIAHDLPHEQFF. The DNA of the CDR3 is TGCAGTGCTATAGCCCATGATTTACCCCATGAGCAGTTCTTC.

CDR3 sequence reads: CASSQDTGNYGYTF. DNA for the CDR3: TGCGCCAGCAGCCAAGATACAGGCAACTATGGCTACACCTTC. This sequence joins TRBV4-1 and TRBJ1-2; a weak D match, TRBD1 (5 bases). Deletions cut 0 bases from V and 2 bases from J, with 7 bases between. This CDR3 is 14 amino acids long. Germline V gene data show CDR1 as MGHRA and CDR2 as YSYEKL.